This TCR beta chain is from a study of blood T cell repertoires in COVID-19. This clone was seen a handful of times. Generated by immunoSEQ multiplex PCR, the TCRdb table keeps only in-frame clones and is missing some. The sample shows approximately 260,000 clones, over 80% of them seen only once. The CDR3 has 13 amino acids. CDR1 is SGHAT, CDR2 FQNNGV, per germline. With 5 bases removed from V and 2 bases from J, the gap between germline ends came to 9 bases. The study recruited people aged roughly 18 to 100 years across about two dozen US areas. Participant reports of clinical history set cohort assignment.

Sample: PBMCs or T cells enriched from blood (not recorded which). This receptor was taken from a woman aged 18-29 years who had recovered from COVID-19. This chain connects TRBV11-2 to TRBJ2-5; a weak D match, TRBD1 (5 bases). The CDR3 bases are TGTGCCAGCAGCCAGGGCCTTCAAGAGACCCAGTACTTC. Its protein is CASSQGLQETQYF.